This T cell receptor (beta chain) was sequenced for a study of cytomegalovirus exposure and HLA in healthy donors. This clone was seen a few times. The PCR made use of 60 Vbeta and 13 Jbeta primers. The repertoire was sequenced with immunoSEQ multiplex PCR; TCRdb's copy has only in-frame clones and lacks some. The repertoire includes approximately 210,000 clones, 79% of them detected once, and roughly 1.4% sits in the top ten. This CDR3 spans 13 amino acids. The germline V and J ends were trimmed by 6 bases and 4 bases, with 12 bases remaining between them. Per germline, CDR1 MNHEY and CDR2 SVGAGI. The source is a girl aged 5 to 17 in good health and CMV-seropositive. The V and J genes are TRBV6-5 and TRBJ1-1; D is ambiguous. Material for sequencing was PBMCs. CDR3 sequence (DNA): TGTGCCAGCAGCATCGACGAGGGCACTGAAGCTTTCTTT. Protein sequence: CASSIDEGTEAFF.